This T cell receptor (beta chain) appears in the sequencing data of a study of cytomegalovirus exposure and HLA in healthy donors. General study results and limits: Presence/absence results assume similar sequencing depth per donor, which may not hold. For most TCR sequences rarity was the rule, although some public TCRs occurred in many donors.

The PCR contained 60 Vbeta and 13 Jbeta primers. Profiled with immunoSEQ multiplex PCR; TCRdb holds only in-frame clones, not every one. Here the sample spans about 83,000 clones, more than 65% being singletons. Comments on this clone: Its specificity is unknown.

Germline CDR1 reads PRHDT; CDR2 reads FYEKMQ (reference sequence). Trimming removed 0 bases from V and 2 bases from J; junction bases left unmatched: 9. The CDR3 has 18 residues. The source is a man aged 60-69 years in good health and CMV-seronegative. V and J are TRBV13 and TRBJ2-3, with 9 bases that match TRBD2. Material for sequencing was PBMCs. CDR3 loop: CASSLGVRGGLYTDTQYF. The CDR3 DNA reads as TGTGCCAGCAGCTTAGGCGTGCGGGGGGGCTTGTACACAGATACGCAGTATTTT.